This TCR beta chain was found in a study of T-cell memory formation after mild COVID-19. Study-wide background: There were largely donor-specific TCR clusters. Findings and limits, study-wide: Those CD4+ clones that contracted were mainly in CM and EM (CD8+ ones in EMRA). Clones that shrank (day 15 to 85) were balanced CD4/CD8, whereas later expanders leaned CD4+.

TCRdb called the 5' RACE reads again in MiXCR, with one record for every CDR3 protein. Found here are 250,000 to 350,000 distinct CDR3 sequences, roughly a fifth of them singletons; the top ten hold under 25%. Between the trimmed V and J ends, which lost 4 bases and 3 bases, there was a span of 17 bases. CDR3 size: 15 residues. The germline CDR1 and CDR2 sequences are SGHRS and YFSETQ. Turning to this clonotype: What it binds is unknown.

The V gene is TRBV5-1, the J gene TRBJ2-7; D is possibly TRBD1 or TRBD2 (6 bases each). The sample comprised PBMCs or a T cell subset sorted from them (not recorded which). The receptor was isolated from a man aged 18 to 35 who had mild COVID-19 (a few samples of this study predate the infection). Cell type and time point are not known. CDR3 sequence: CASSPRGATGYEQYF. The DNA of the CDR3 is TGCGCCAGCAGCCCGAGGGGGGCGACAGGCTACGAGCAGTACTTC.